This T cell receptor beta chain was sequenced for a study of blood T cell repertoires in COVID-19. About the research overall: COVID-19 samples, acute and convalescent, were from the United States, Italy and Spain. Nucleic acid was either cDNA or gDNA, and it came from T cells, B-cell-depleted T cells, or PBMCs.

This CDR3 is built from 15 residues. Germline CDR1 reads MNHEY; CDR2 reads SVGAGI. V shed 1 base, J shed 8 bases, and the junction held 5 bases outside the gene matches. Under the authors' procedure: Using reference gene primer amplification, nucleated cell counts were estimated. The data were produced by immunoSEQ multiplex PCR, yet TCRdb's version contains in-frame clones alone and is incomplete. V and J calls and clone size are copied from that table; D and trimming were computed from the DNA. The table shows roughly 73,000 clones, with about four fifths occurring only once. The rearrangement uses TRBV6-5 and TRBJ1-4, with TRBD1 matching over 9 bases. The sequencing input was peripheral blood. The receptor comes from an older woman with acute or convalescent COVID-19. As DNA, the CDR3 is TGTGCCAGCAGTTACTTGGGGACAGGGCGCGAAAAACTGTTTTTT. Translation gives CASSYLGTGREKLFF.